These T cell receptor beta chains were read from a single sample in a study of shared clonotypes between healthy human individuals. The method was immunoSEQ multiplex PCR; TCRdb's version includes in-frame clones alone and lacks a portion of them. Of about 120,000 clones listed, about 70% are singletons. The source material was memory CD8+ T cells sorted from blood. The receptors stem from a woman in her thirties in good health. CDR3s include the opening cysteine and the closing phenylalanine or tryptophan. The size of a clone is reported for some rows only, either as once, few or many, or as a class for expanded clones.

CDR3aa: CASGTHTYEQYF
v_gene: TRBV6-6
abundance: many

CDR3aa: CASSLGAGNTIYF
v_gene: TRBV13
abundance: once

CDR3aa: CASSRGRGAVSSYNEQFF
v_gene: TRBV25-1
abundance: few

CDR3aa: CASSFNGRGHAADTQYF
v_gene: TRBV5-4
abundance: -

CDR3aa: CASSSRQGVQETQYF
v_gene: TRBV7-9
abundance: -

CDR3aa: CASSSILEDNEQFF
v_gene: TRBV27
abundance: -

CDR3aa: CASSYFDRQETQYF
v_gene: TRBV6-5
abundance: few

CDR3aa: CSVEQGAGDTQYF
v_gene: TRBV29-1
abundance: -

CDR3aa: CASTATGGRTEAFF
v_gene: TRBV9
abundance: -

CDR3aa: CASSLERLAGSNIQYF
v_gene: TRBV5-6
abundance: few

CDR3aa: CSVEILAGGLSSYNEQFF
v_gene: TRBV29-1
abundance: -

CDR3aa: CASSLDPGGKYGYTF
v_gene: TRBV5-1
abundance: -

CDR3aa: CASIDPSYEQYF
v_gene: TRBV5-8
abundance: once

CDR3aa: CASRTQAPGNTIYF
v_gene: TRBV10-2
abundance: -

CDR3aa: CASSPRSEVYTQYF
v_gene: TRBV7-3
abundance: -

CDR3aa: CSVESQSGGAVYGYTF
v_gene: TRBV29-1
abundance: -

CDR3aa: CASRWATNQPQHF
v_gene: TRBV6-6
abundance: -

CDR3aa: CASSPVTGSEAFF
v_gene: TRBV14
abundance: -

CDR3aa: CASSLRGPAPYEQYF
v_gene: TRBV21-1
abundance: -

CDR3aa: CASRTLVEREYYEQYF
v_gene: TRBV28
abundance: -

CDR3aa: CASGSTNTEAFF
v_gene: TRBV5-1
abundance: -

CDR3aa: CASSLGSGAEQYF
v_gene: TRBV5-1
abundance: few

CDR3aa: CASSAIGLYQETQYF
v_gene: TRBV2
abundance: few

CDR3aa: CASSLSRFRQPQHF
v_gene: TRBV7-8
abundance: -

CDR3aa: CSVEFEAGERQYF
v_gene: TRBV29-1
abundance: -

CDR3aa: CAISSGPPSSYEQYF
v_gene: TRBV10-3
abundance: -

CDR3aa: CASSLTPLREQYF
v_gene: TRBV7-6
abundance: -

CDR3aa: CASSRLAVSSYNEQFF
v_gene: TRBV14
abundance: -

CDR3aa: CASSSSSSAETQYF
v_gene: TRBV7-2
abundance: -

CDR3aa: CASSSPQSNYGYTF
v_gene: TRBV28
abundance: -

CDR3aa: CAISAGQTSYEQYF
v_gene: TRBV10-3
abundance: many

CDR3aa: CASIHLGKGLTYNEQFF
v_gene: TRBV27
abundance: -

CDR3aa: CASKAYEQYF
v_gene: TRBV2
abundance: -

CDR3aa: CASSFNGRDNEQFF
v_gene: TRBV27
abundance: few

CDR3aa: CASSPLVSVRSTDTQYF
v_gene: TRBV13
abundance: -

CDR3aa: CASSDRSTDTQYF
v_gene: TRBV7-9
abundance: -

CDR3aa: CASSPGVFNYGYTF
v_gene: TRBV5-1
abundance: -

CDR3aa: CASSKTAKSQSRANVLTF
v_gene: TRBV19
abundance: -

CDR3aa: CASSFTSGRAGEQFF
v_gene: TRBV27
abundance: few

CDR3aa: CASSLRTPANYGYTF
v_gene: TRBV11-2
abundance: -

CDR3aa: CASSKGQGRGTDTQYF
v_gene: TRBV5-1
abundance: -

CDR3aa: CASSGGREAFF
v_gene: TRBV6-5
abundance: -

CDR3aa: CASSLVLGGRAPGEQYF
v_gene: TRBV5-6
abundance: -

CDR3aa: CASSRVQGKLTEAFF
v_gene: TRBV14
abundance: few

CDR3aa: CASSPTSGTTYEQYF
v_gene: TRBV18
abundance: -

CDR3aa: CASRTVKGEQFF
v_gene: TRBV4-1
abundance: -

CDR3aa: CASSEGEEHYGYTF
v_gene: TRBV6-1
abundance: -

CDR3aa: CASSQEGASSYEQYF
v_gene: TRBV6-5
abundance: many

CDR3aa: CASSPLVSSGSNEQFF
v_gene: TRBV7-9
abundance: -

CDR3aa: CASSLWSQETQYF
v_gene: TRBV27
abundance: -